These 10 T cell receptor beta chains came from one sample sequenced in a study of CD8 T cells in ankylosing spondylitis. Study results and caveats: In ankylosing spondylitis blood, a motif of eight highly homologous TCR beta variants appeared characteristic.

No antigen has been identified for these receptors. TCRdb reanalysed the 5' RACE reads using MiXCR and keeps one entry per CDR3 protein. The sample has about 450,000 distinct CDR3 sequences; roughly 26% are singletons. Sequenced material: blood, either unsorted or a sorted T cell fraction (not recorded which). These receptors came from a male donor with ankylosing spondylitis.

This chain joins TRBV19 and TRBJ1-4; D possibly corresponds to TRBD1 (6 bases). From germline, CDR1 is LNHDA and CDR2 SQIVND (reference sequence). V was clipped by 6 bases and J by 7 bases, with 15 bases between them. The CDR3 totals 14 residues. The CDR3 reads CASRIGGPAEKLFF. The CDR3 DNA reads TGTGCCAGTAGGATTGGGGGCCCGGCTGAAAAACTGTTTTTT. The whole variable domain, remainder taken from reference TRBV19 and TRBJ1-4, is DGGITQSPKYLFRKEGQNVTLSCEQNLNHDAMYWYRQDPGQGLRLIYYSQIVNDFQKGDIAEGYSVSREKKESFPLTVTSAQKNPTAFYLCASRIGGPAEKLFFGSGTQLSVL.

V and J are TRBV12-3 or TRBV12-4 and TRBJ1-5, with D perhaps TRBD1 (5 bases). The length of the CDR3 is 15 residues. The V end lost 0 bases, the J end lost 7 bases, and 13 bases lay between the germline ends. CDR3 coding DNA: TGTGCCAGCAGTTTAGCGGGGGTTGGAGAACAGCCCCAGCATTTT. Translating gives CASSLAGVGEQPQHF.

The rearrangement links TRBV20-1 to TRBJ2-1, with D tentatively TRBD1 or TRBD2 (5 bases each). Trimming cost V 3 bases and J 4 bases, with 16 bases left between them. Germline V gives CDR1 DFQATT, CDR2 SNEGSKA (reference sequence). The CDR3 covers 15 residues. The CDR3 region has the DNA TGCAGTGCTAGTGGGGCGGAGGCGAGGTACAATGAGCAGTTCTTC. Translated, it gives CSASGAEARYNEQFF.

This chain joins TRBV24-1 and TRBJ2-2; 9 bases are shared with TRBD1. V was clipped by 3 bases and J by 7 bases; unmatched bases: 11. Germline lookup yields CDR1 KGHDR and CDR2 SFDVKD. The CDR3 spans 17 residues. CDR3 sequence reads: CATSDVIGTGIGGELFF. The CDR3 DNA sequence: TGTGCCACCAGTGATGTCATCGGGACAGGGATTGGCGGGGAGCTGTTTTTT.

The sample holds a few counts of this clonotype. V and J are TRBV10-3 and TRBJ2-5; D may be TRBD1 or TRBD2 (5 bases each). Trimming took off 10 bases at V and 4 bases at J, with 19 bases between the two ends. From germline, CDR1 is ENHRY and CDR2 SYGVKD. The CDR3 is 14 amino acids. The CDR3 loop reads CATAGINGGETQYF. CDR3 coding DNA: TGTGCCACCGCTGGGATAAATGGGGGAGAGACCCAGTACTTC.

The gene calls are TRBV7-2 and TRBJ2-7; a possible D gene is TRBD2 (5 bases). Germline CDR1 SGHTA, CDR2 FQGNSA. V lost 3 bases, J lost 0 bases, and 12 bases lay in between. The CDR3 extends over 15 amino acids. CDR3 DNA sequence: TGTGCCAGCAGCTTGGACGGGGTTCGCTCCTACGAGCAGTACGTC. Protein product: CASSLDGVRSYEQYV.

This clonotype was detected a few times. The gene calls are TRBV7-2 and TRBJ2-3; D gene ambiguous. With 6 bases removed from V and 3 bases from J, the gap between germline ends came to 10 bases. Germline V CDR1 and CDR2: SGHTA, FQGNSA. The CDR3 loop spans 13 amino acids. This CDR3 reads CASRRVGTDTQYF. The CDR3 DNA follows: TGTGCCAGCAGGAGAGTTGGAACAGATACGCAGTATTTT.

The table lists this clonotype with a few counts. The chain is built from TRBV12-3 or TRBV12-4 and TRBJ1-5; 7 positions agree with TRBD1. The CDR3 totals 15 residues. V shed 3 bases and J 5 bases; nucleotides not matched to a gene: 7. The DNA for the CDR3 is TGTGCCAGCAGTTTCGAAAGTACAGGGGATCAGCCCCAGCATTTT. Protein product: CASSFESTGDQPQHF.

The gene calls are TRBV5-1 and TRBJ2-3; D not resolved. V lost 0 bases and J lost 3, with 8 bases in between. CDR1 SGHRS and CDR2 YFSETQ come from the germline V gene. This CDR3 region has 14 residues. The CDR3 protein is CASSLVTVTDTQYF. In DNA form, the CDR3 reads TGCGCCAGCAGCTTGGTAACGGTAACAGATACGCAGTATTTT. The full variable domain, completed using reference TRBV5-1 and TRBJ2-3, is KAGVTQTPRYLIKTRGQQVTLSCSPISGHRSVSWYQQTPGQGLQFLFEYFSETQRNKGNFPGRFSGRQFSNSRSEMNVSTLELGDSALYLCASSLVTVTDTQYFGPGTRLTVL.

Note on this clonotype: At one boundary the junction diverges from the germline segment, which might be a read error. J is TRBJ1-1 and V is TRBV12-3 or TRBV12-4, with a tentative D call TRBD1 (6 bases). The length of the CDR3 is 14 residues. CDR3 DNA: TGTGCCAGCAGATTAGACAGGTCGAACACTGAAGCTTTCTTT. Translated, it gives CASRLDRSNTEAFF.